The present entry profiles one T cell receptor (beta chain) with its context. The entry originates in a study of blood T cell repertoires in COVID-19. Looking at the study overall: COVID-19 samples, acute and convalescent, were from the United States, Italy and Spain.

Original analysis: Nucleated cell number was recorded as an estimate derived from reference gene primer amplification. Here immunoSEQ multiplex PCR was the method, and the copy in TCRdb shows in-frame clones only, minus some. V, J and clone size reflect that table, while D and trimming were determined from the DNA. The sample lists fewer than 200,000 clones, 81% occurring once. The V gene end was trimmed by 6 bases and the J gene end by 6 bases; junction bases not matched to a gene: 12. Germline CDR1 is MDHEN and CDR2 is SYDVKM. The CDR3 covers 15 residues. The V call is TRBV28, the J call TRBJ2-7, with TRBD2 matching 9 bases. The receptor was derived from a woman aged 80 or over with COVID-19, enrolled during active disease. The sample consisted of peripheral blood. Here the CDR3 DNA reads TGTGCCAGCAGCAAAGATGGTAGCGGGAGTTCCGAGCAGTACTTC. This gives the protein CASSKDGSGSSEQYF.